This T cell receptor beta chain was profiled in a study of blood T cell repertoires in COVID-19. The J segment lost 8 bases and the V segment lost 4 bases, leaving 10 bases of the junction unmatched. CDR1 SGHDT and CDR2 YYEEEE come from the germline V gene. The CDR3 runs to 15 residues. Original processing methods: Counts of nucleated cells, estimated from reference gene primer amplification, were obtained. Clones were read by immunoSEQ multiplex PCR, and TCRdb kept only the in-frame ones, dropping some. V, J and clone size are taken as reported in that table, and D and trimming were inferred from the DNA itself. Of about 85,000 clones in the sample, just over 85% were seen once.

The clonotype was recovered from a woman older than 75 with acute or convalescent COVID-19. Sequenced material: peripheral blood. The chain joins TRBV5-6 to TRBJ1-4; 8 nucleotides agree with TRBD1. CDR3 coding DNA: TGTGCCAGCAGCCTCCGGACAGGGATGAGCGAAAAACTGTTTTTT. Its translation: CASSLRTGMSEKLFF.